The 19 T cell receptor beta chains reported below all come from one sample, sequenced in a study of human versus mouse CDR3 diversity and MHC coevolution. Repertoires were generated with immunoSEQ multiplex PCR, while TCRdb's copy carries only in-frame clones and drops some. This repertoire shows 80,000 or so clones, 93% found once; its top ten account for around 1.3%. The specimen was naive CD4+ T cells from blood. Subset defined: CD45RO-negative CD62L-positive naive CD4 T cells. The receptors come from a person aged 30-69 years in good health.

This chain links TRBV6-1 with TRBJ2-7, with 7 bases fitting TRBD1. CDR3 length: 13 amino acids. Germline V CDR1 and CDR2: MNHNS, SASEGT. Trimming cost V 7 bases and J 6 bases; bases outside gene matches: 9. The CDR3 sequence: CASIAGQVGEQYF. CDR3 coding DNA: TGTGCCAGCATCGCAGGACAGGTGGGCGAGCAGTACTTC.

This chain connects TRBV19 to TRBJ1-1, with 7 bases fitting TRBD1. CDR1 and CDR2 from the germline V gene are LNHDA and SQIVND (reference sequence). The CDR3 is 15 residues long. The ends lost 7 bases at V and 1 base at J; junction bases unmatched: 9. In DNA form, the CDR3 reads TGTGCCAGTACCCCCGAGGGGGCGGGGAACACTGAAGCTTTCTTT. This translates into CASTPEGAGNTEAFF.

The genes are TRBV30 and TRBJ1-5, with TRBD1 as a possible D gene (6 bases). The CDR3 has 13 residues. Germline CDR1 and CDR2: GTSNPN and SVGIG (reference sequence). V was trimmed by 2 bases and J by 5 bases, leaving 10 bases between them. CDR3 in amino acids: CAWSQGQDQPQHF. The DNA of the CDR3 is TGTGCCTGGAGTCAGGGACAAGATCAGCCCCAGCATTTT.

Regarding this clone: This sample also contains other DNA sequences that code for the same CDR3. The chain couples TRBV27 to TRBJ2-3, with 8 bases lining up with TRBD1. This CDR3 has 15 residues. After removal of 3 bases from V and 4 bases from J, the junction contained 6 bases not matched to a gene. Per germline, CDR1 MNHEY and CDR2 SMNVEV (reference sequence). The CDR3 nucleotides read TGTGCCAGCAGTTTGCGACAGGGGATCGCAGATACGCAGTATTTT. The encoded protein is CASSLRQGIADTQYF.

The chain couples TRBV28 to TRBJ2-7; D may be TRBD2 (5 bases). The CDR3 sequence is 16 residues long. The germline V gene encodes CDR1 MDHEN and CDR2 SYDVKM. V lost 0 bases to trimming and J lost 0 bases, with 12 bases between them. The CDR3 region is CASSLWGRGLSYEQYF. In DNA, the CDR3 is TGTGCCAGCAGTTTATGGGGTCGAGGGCTCTCCTACGAGCAGTACTTC.

The genes are TRBV18 and TRBJ2-1, with 9 bases matching TRBD1. In germline, CDR1 is KGHSH, CDR2 LQKENI. V lost 2 bases and J lost 4; bases outside the gene matches: 3. The CDR3 length is 15 residues. CDR3 protein: CASSPTTGGYNEQFF. The DNA of the CDR3 is TGTGCCAGCTCACCAACGACAGGGGGATACAATGAGCAGTTCTTC. The full variable domain, completed using reference TRBV18 and TRBJ2-1, is NAGVMQNPRHLVRRRGQEARLRCSPMKGHSHVYWYRQLPEEGLKFMVYLQKENIIDESGMPKERFSAEFPKEGPSILRIQQVVRGDSAAYFCASSPTTGGYNEQFFGPGTRLTVL.

The V gene is TRBV5-4, the J gene TRBJ1-4; 11 bases agree with TRBD1. The CDR3 is 17 amino acids. The germline V gene encodes CDR1 SGHNT and CDR2 YYREEE (reference sequence). J was trimmed by 4 bases and V by 4 bases; bases with no gene match: 9. This CDR3 is CASSPGQGAGVNEKLFF. The CDR3 DNA reads as TGTGCCAGCAGCCCAGGACAGGGGGCGGGAGTTAATGAAAAACTGTTTTTT.

This chain uses TRBV6-6 with TRBJ2-7; 9 bases are a match to TRBD1. Looked up from germline, CDR1 is MNHNY and CDR2 is SVGAGI (reference sequence). After removal of 4 bases from V and 6 bases from J, the junction contained 4 bases not matched to a gene. There are 13 residues in the CDR3. The CDR3 sequence is CASSWTGVGEQYF. DNA for the CDR3: TGTGCCAGCAGTTGGACAGGGGTTGGCGAGCAGTACTTC.

This clone appeared once. J is TRBJ1-2 and V is TRBV27; 7 bases agree with TRBD1. Germline CDR1 and CDR2: MNHEY and SMNVEV (reference sequence). The CDR3 has 14 residues. V shed 5 bases and J 8 bases; nucleotides not matched to a gene: 11. The CDR3 sequence is CASSLTGRVGGYTF. The CDR3 DNA reads as TGTGCCAGCAGTCTGACAGGGCGGGTAGGGGGCTACACCTTC.

The gene calls are TRBV4-2 and TRBJ2-2; TRBD1 might be the D (5 bases). This CDR3 spans 17 amino acids. V was trimmed by 3 bases and J by 6 bases, leaving 20 bases between them. Germline lookup yields CDR1 LGHNA and CDR2 YNFKEQ. This CDR3 is CASSQDLGLGAAGELFF. The CDR3 DNA reads as TGTGCCAGCAGCCAGGACCTTGGGCTAGGGGCAGCCGGGGAGCTGTTTTTT.

The gene calls are TRBV14 and TRBJ2-7; 7 bases match TRBD1. From germline, CDR1 is SGHDN and CDR2 FVKESK. V was pared by 3 bases and J by 3 bases, with 8 bases of the junction left unmatched. The CDR3 is 15 amino acids. CDR3 protein: CASSHRQGVNYEQYF. Here the CDR3 DNA reads TGTGCCAGCAGCCATAGACAGGGTGTTAACTACGAGCAGTACTTC. The full variable domain, rest sourced from reference TRBV14 and TRBJ2-7, is EAGVTQFPSHSVIEKGQTVTLRCDPISGHDNLYWYRRVMGKEIKFLLHFVKESKQDESGMPNNRFLAERTGGTYSTLKVQPAELEDSGVYFCASSHRQGVNYEQYFGPGTRLTVT.

The chain combines TRBV2 with TRBJ2-7, with 16 bases that match TRBD2. After removal of 6 bases from V and 5 bases from J, the junction contained 7 bases not matched to a gene. The CDR3 is 16 residues long. Per the germline V gene, CDR1 is SNHLY and CDR2 is FYNNEI. The chain's CDR3 is CASRGLAGGSPNEQYF. The CDR3 DNA reads TGTGCCAGCAGGGGACTAGCGGGAGGGAGTCCAAACGAGCAGTACTTC.

Only one count was recorded for this clone. The chain links TRBV18 to TRBJ2-1; 9 bases match TRBD1. J gave up 8 bases and V 6 bases, and 23 bases lay outside the gene matches. The CDR3 is 19 residues long. Germline assignment: CDR1 KGHSH and CDR2 LQKENI. CDR3 protein: CASSSRHRDREISVHEQFF. The DNA of the CDR3 is TGTGCCAGCTCCTCAAGACACCGGGACAGGGAAATCAGCGTCCATGAGCAGTTCTTC. The whole variable domain, remainder taken from reference TRBV18 and TRBJ2-1, is NAGVMQNPRHLVRRRGQEARLRCSPMKGHSHVYWYRQLPEEGLKFMVYLQKENIIDESGMPKERFSAEFPKEGPSILRIQQVVRGDSAAYFCASSSRHRDREISVHEQFFGPGTRLTVL.

The chain employs TRBV19 and TRBJ2-7; 8 nucleotides match TRBD2. The trim removed 5 bases at V and 2 bases at J, leaving 8 bases unmatched. CDR1 and CDR2 from the germline V gene are LNHDA and SQIVND (reference sequence). This CDR3 contains 15 residues. The CDR3, as DNA: TGTGCCAGTAGTCAGGACGGTAGCGGGGCCTACGAGCAGTACTTC. Its protein product is CASSQDGSGAYEQYF.

The V gene is TRBV18, the J gene TRBJ1-2; D perhaps matches TRBD1 (5 bases). The CDR3 is 12 amino acids. Trimming left V 6 bases short and J 4 bases short, with 9 bases between. Germline V lookup: CDR1 KGHSH, CDR2 LQKENI. CDR3 nucleotides: TGTGCCAGCTCCCCGGACACCTATGGCTACACCTTC. Translation: CASSPDTYGYTF. The variable domain in full, with the rest retrieved from reference TRBV18 and TRBJ1-2, is NAGVMQNPRHLVRRRGQEARLRCSPMKGHSHVYWYRQLPEEGLKFMVYLQKENIIDESGMPKERFSAEFPKEGPSILRIQQVVRGDSAAYFCASSPDTYGYTFGSGTRLTVV.

The chain joins TRBV11-1 to TRBJ2-1, with D unresolved. V was trimmed by 2 bases and J by 3 bases, leaving 8 bases between them. There are 14 residues in the CDR3. CDR1 is SGHAT, CDR2 FQDESV, per germline (reference sequence). CDR3 nucleotide sequence: TGTGCCAGCAGCTTAAGCCCCCTCTACAATGAGCAGTTCTTC. Translated: CASSLSPLYNEQFF.

The V call is TRBV30, the J call TRBJ1-4, with no clear D. The V end was cut by 5 bases, the J end by 7 bases, with 14 bases between. From germline, CDR1 is GTSNPN and CDR2 SVGIG (reference sequence). The CDR3 is 13 amino acids. The CDR3 region is CAWALGSTEKLFF. The DNA of the CDR3 is TGTGCCTGGGCTTTGGGGAGTACTGAAAAACTGTTTTTT.

This rearrangement joins TRBV5-4 to TRBJ2-1; 9 bases are shared with TRBD2. The germline CDR1 and CDR2 sequences are SGHNT and YYREEE (reference sequence). V shed 3 bases and J 4 bases; nucleotides not matched to a gene: 8. The CDR3 contains 16 residues. CDR3 amino acids: CASSSLAGVWYNEQFF. CDR3 DNA: TGTGCCAGCAGCTCCTTAGCGGGAGTGTGGTACAATGAGCAGTTCTTC.

The CDR3 DNA follows: TGTGCCAGCAGCTCATTTACTAGCGGGGGGAGGGATACGCAGTATTTT. Protein: CASSSFTSGGRDTQYF. The rearrangement joins TRBV7-3 to TRBJ2-3; 12 nucleotides line up with TRBD2. The CDR3 is 16 residues long. J lost 6 bases, V lost 4 bases, and 8 bases had no gene match. CDR1 and CDR2 (germline): SGHTA, FQGTGA. Looking up the rest from reference TRBV7-3 and TRBJ2-3 gives the full variable domain: GAGVSQTPSNKVTEKGKYVELRCDPISGHTALYWYRQSLGQGPEFLIYFQGTGAADDSGLPNDRFFAVRPEGSVSTLKIQRTERGDSAVYLCASSSFTSGGRDTQYFGPGTRLTVL.